The sequence of this T cell receptor (beta chain) was determined in a study of blood T cell repertoires in COVID-19. In its sample, this clone was seen a few times. Sequencing was performed with immunoSEQ multiplex PCR; in TCRdb, only in-frame clones are kept and a portion is missing. The sample contains 200,000 to 250,000 clones, around 90% of which appear only once. V gave up 1 base and J gave up 4 bases, with 10 bases separating them. Per the germline V gene, CDR1 is LGHDT and CDR2 is YNNKEL (reference sequence). CDR3 length equals 14 residues. Participants were aged about 18 to 90 years, lived in around 22 US areas, and enrolled virtually. Researchers sorted participants into cohorts using their self-reported clinical history.

The receptor's source is a man under 40 who had recovered from COVID-19. The sample consisted of PBMCs or T cells enriched from blood (not recorded which). The chain uses TRBV3-1 (or the pseudogene TRBV3-2) and TRBJ2-5, with unresolved D. The CDR3 DNA reads as TGTGCCAGCAGCCAAGGGTCCTACCTAGAGACCCAGTACTTC. Translated: CASSQGSYLETQYF.